This TCR beta chain was captured by sequencing in a study of Graves' ophthalmopathy and Graves' hyperthyroidism. From fresh peripheral blood, around 9.3 ml in volume, the PBMCs were obtained. CDR1 and CDR2 from the germline V gene are SGDLS and YYNGEE. The V gene lost 5 bases and the J gene lost 0 bases, with 12 bases spanning the gap. CDR3 length: 15 residues. The authors amplified TCR beta CDR3 regions from RNA transcripts. In the first round, RT-PCR was carried out with HTBI primers, and a multiplex PCR formed the second round. TCRdb reprocessed the multiplex PCR reads with MiXCR, giving one entry per CDR3 protein. The sample holds a few hundred thousand distinct CDR3 sequences, about 18% seen once.

Sample: peripheral blood. This chain links TRBV9 with TRBJ1-3; D is unresolved. The clonotype comes from an adult woman with stable Graves' hyperthyroidism. The CDR3 region has the DNA TGTGCCAGCAGTAGGAGGTACGACTCTGGAAACACCATATATTTT. Amino acid sequence: CASSRRYDSGNTIYF. The entire variable domain, with the rest obtained from reference TRBV9 and TRBJ1-3, is as follows: DSGVTQTPKHLITATGQRVTLRCSPRSGDLSVYWYQQSLDQGLQFLIQYYNGEERAKGNILERFSAQQFPDLHSELNLSSLELGDSALYFCASSRRYDSGNTIYFGEGSWLTVV.